This T cell receptor (beta chain) was recorded in a study of vaccination effects on CD4 cells after COVID-19. A note on this clone: Antigen unknown.

Viral peptide pool expansion of antigen-specific CD4+ T cells preceded sequencing in the ViraFEST assay. When around 9 days of culture had elapsed, CD4+ T cells were isolated. Between March and December 2020, the person had a SARS-CoV-2 infection that PCR confirmed. They grew two million PBMC in each well, adding around 9 IU/ml IL-2 and about 9.5 ug/ml peptides. This table comes from immunoSEQ multiplex PCR, and its TCRdb copy is limited to in-frame clones, with some not included. The sample consists of under 35,000 clones, approximately 72% of them appearing once. The CDR3 spans 13 residues. Germline CDR1 is LNHDA and CDR2 is SQIVND (reference sequence). V was clipped by 6 bases and J by 7 bases; unmatched bases: 8.

Sequenced here: CD4+ T cells from PBMCs cultured with a peptide pool, sampled before COVID-19 vaccination. The TCR comes from a human donor who had a prior SARS-CoV-2 infection. The rearrangement uses TRBV19 and TRBJ1-2; 7 nucleotides agree with TRBD1. The CDR3 DNA reads as TGTGCCAGTAGCCTTCGGCAGGGGGGTGGCTACACCTTC. It encodes CASSLRQGGGYTF.